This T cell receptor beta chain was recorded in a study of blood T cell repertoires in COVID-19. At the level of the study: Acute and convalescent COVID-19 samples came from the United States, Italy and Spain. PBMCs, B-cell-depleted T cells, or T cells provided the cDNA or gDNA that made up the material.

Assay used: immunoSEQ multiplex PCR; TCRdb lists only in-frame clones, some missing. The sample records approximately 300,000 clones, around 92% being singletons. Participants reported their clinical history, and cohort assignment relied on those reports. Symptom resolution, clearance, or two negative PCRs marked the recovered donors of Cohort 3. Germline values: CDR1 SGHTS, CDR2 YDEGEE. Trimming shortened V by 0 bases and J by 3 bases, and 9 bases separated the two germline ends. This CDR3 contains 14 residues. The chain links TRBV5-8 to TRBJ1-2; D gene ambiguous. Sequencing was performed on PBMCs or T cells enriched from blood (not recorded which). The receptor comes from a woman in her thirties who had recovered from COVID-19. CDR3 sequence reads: CASSLELAHYGYTF. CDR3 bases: TGTGCCAGCAGCTTGGAATTAGCCCACTATGGCTACACCTTC. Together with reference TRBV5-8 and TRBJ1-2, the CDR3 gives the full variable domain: EAGVTQSPTHLIKTRGQQATLRCSPISGHTSVYWYQQALGLGLQFLLWYDEGEERNRGNFPPRFSGRQFPNYSSELNVNALELEDSALYLCASSLELAHYGYTFGSGTRLTVV.